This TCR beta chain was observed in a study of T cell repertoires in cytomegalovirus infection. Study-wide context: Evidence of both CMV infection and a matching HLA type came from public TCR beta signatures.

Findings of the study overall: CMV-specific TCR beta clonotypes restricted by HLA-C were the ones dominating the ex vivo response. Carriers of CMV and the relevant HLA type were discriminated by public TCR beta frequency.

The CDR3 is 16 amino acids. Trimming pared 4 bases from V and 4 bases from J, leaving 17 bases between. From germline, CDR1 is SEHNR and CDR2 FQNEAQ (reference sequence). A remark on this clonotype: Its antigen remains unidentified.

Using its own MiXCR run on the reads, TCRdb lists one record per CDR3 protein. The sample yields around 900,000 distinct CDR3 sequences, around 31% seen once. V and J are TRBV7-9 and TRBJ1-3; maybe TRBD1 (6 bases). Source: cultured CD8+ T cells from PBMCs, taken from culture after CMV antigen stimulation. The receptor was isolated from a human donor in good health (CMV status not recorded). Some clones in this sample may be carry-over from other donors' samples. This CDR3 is CASSSPRTVFGNTIYF. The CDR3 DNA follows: TGTGCCAGCAGCTCCCCGAGGACAGTGTTCGGAAACACCATATATTTT.